The 9 T cell receptor beta chains in this list originate from one sample, sequenced in a study of blood T cell repertoires in COVID-19. Profiled with immunoSEQ multiplex PCR; TCRdb holds only in-frame clones, not every one. The table has roughly 260,000 clones, roughly nine tenths seen once. The specimen was PBMCs or T cells enriched from blood (not recorded which). Receptors originate from a woman aged 30 to 39 with acute COVID-19.

The rearrangement uses TRBV3-1 (or the pseudogene TRBV3-2) and TRBJ1-1; no clear D gene. Trimming cost V 1 base and J 4 bases, with 7 bases left between them. The CDR3 has 13 amino acids. Germline CDR1 reads LGHDT; CDR2 reads YNNKEL (reference sequence). CDR3 DNA: TGTGCCAGCAGCCAAGGCGGGGTCACTGAAGCTTTCTTT. This sequence encodes CASSQGGVTEAFF.

This clone was counted a few times. The rearrangement joins TRBV6-4 to TRBJ2-3; 8 bases fit TRBD2. The CDR3 runs to 15 residues. From germline, CDR1 is MRHNA and CDR2 SNTAGT. J gave up 6 bases and V 3 bases, and 8 bases lay outside the gene matches. The DNA of the CDR3 is TGTGCCAGCAGTGAACTCGGGGGGGCAAAGGATACGCAGTATTTT. Protein product: CASSELGGAKDTQYF.

The chain links TRBV4-2 to TRBJ2-2; the match to TRBD1 covers 7 bases. J lost 6 bases, V lost 2 bases, and 3 bases had no gene match. This CDR3 is built from 14 residues. Germline loops: CDR1 LGHNA, CDR2 YNFKEQ. The CDR3 reads CASSQRRGPGELFF. The CDR3 bases are TGTGCCAGCAGCCAAAGAAGGGGGCCCGGGGAGCTGTTTTTT.

This clone was detected a few times. The V gene is TRBV28, the J gene TRBJ1-1, with a weak D call TRBD1 (6 bases). In germline, CDR1 is MDHEN, CDR2 SYDVKM. Trimming pared 5 bases from V and 5 bases from J, leaving 12 bases between. CDR3 length equals 13 residues. Written as DNA, the CDR3 is TGTGCCAGCAGTCCAAGGGGGTATACTGAAGCTTTCTTT. Its translation is CASSPRGYTEAFF.

The V call is TRBV9, the J call TRBJ2-5; 8 positions agree with TRBD1. CDR3 length equals 15 residues. Germline V lookup: CDR1 SGDLS, CDR2 YYNGEE. Losses at the gene ends were 0 bases for V and 3 bases for J; bases not matched to a gene: 4. Written as DNA, the CDR3 is TGTGCCAGCAGCGTAGATCAGGGGGCAAAAGAGACCCAGTACTTC. This translates into CASSVDQGAKETQYF.

The chain links TRBV5-1 to TRBJ1-1; D call uncertain. V lost 1 base to trimming and J lost 0 bases, with 7 bases between them. The CDR3 is 14 residues long. Germline CDR1 SGHRS, CDR2 YFSETQ. This CDR3 reads CASSLRRVNTEAFF. In nucleotides, the CDR3 is TGCGCCAGCAGCTTGCGTCGGGTGAACACTGAAGCTTTCTTT. The whole variable domain, filled in from reference TRBV5-1 and TRBJ1-1, reads KAGVTQTPRYLIKTRGQQVTLSCSPISGHRSVSWYQQTPGQGLQFLFEYFSETQRNKGNFPGRFSGRQFSNSRSEMNVSTLELGDSALYLCASSLRRVNTEAFFGQGTRLTVV.

The V gene is TRBV7-8, the J gene TRBJ2-7; TRBD2 might be the D (6 bases). This CDR3 comprises 15 residues. Germline CDR1 and CDR2: SGHVS and FQNEAQ. V was pared by 1 base and J by 7 bases, with 17 bases between. CDR3 sequence (DNA): TGTGCCAGCAGCTTAGTTGGCGGACTATCTACTGAGCAGTACTTC. Translation gives CASSLVGGLSTEQYF.

The genes are TRBV3-1 (or the pseudogene TRBV3-2) and TRBJ2-7; no clear D gene. V lost 1 base and J lost 2, with 6 bases in between. Germline values: CDR1 LGHDT, CDR2 YNNKEL (reference sequence). The CDR3 is made up of 13 amino acids. The CDR3 DNA reads as TGTGCCAGCAGCCAAGGGGCTCCCTACGAGCAGTACTTC. It encodes CASSQGAPYEQYF.

The rearrangement uses TRBV7-9 and TRBJ1-1, with no clear D. Trimming took 4 bases from V and 6 from J, leaving 18 bases between them. The CDR3 has 15 amino acids. Germline loops: CDR1 SEHNR, CDR2 FQNEAQ (reference sequence). The CDR3: CASSSHLVAGPEAFF. CDR3 nucleotides: TGTGCCAGCAGCTCCCACCTTGTCGCTGGGCCTGAAGCTTTCTTT.